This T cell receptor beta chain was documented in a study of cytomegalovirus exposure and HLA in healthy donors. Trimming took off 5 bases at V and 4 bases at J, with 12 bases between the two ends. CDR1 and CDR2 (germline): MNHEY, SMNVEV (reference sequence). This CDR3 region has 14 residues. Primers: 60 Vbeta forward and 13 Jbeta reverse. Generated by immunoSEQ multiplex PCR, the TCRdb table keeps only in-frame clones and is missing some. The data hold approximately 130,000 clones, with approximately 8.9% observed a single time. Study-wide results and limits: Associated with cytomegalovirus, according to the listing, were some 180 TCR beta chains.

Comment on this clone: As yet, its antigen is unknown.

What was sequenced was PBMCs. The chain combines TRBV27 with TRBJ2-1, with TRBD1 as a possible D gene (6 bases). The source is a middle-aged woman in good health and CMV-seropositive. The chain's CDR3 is CASSLRDKYNEQFF. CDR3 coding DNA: TGTGCCAGCAGTCTCAGGGACAAGTACAATGAGCAGTTCTTC.